The 22 T cell receptor beta chains presented below share a single source sample, sequenced in a study of blood T cell repertoires in COVID-19. TCRdb's copy holds only in-frame clones and misses some; the assay was immunoSEQ multiplex PCR. The sample carries over 300,000 clones, 80% to 90% recorded once. Specimen: PBMCs or T cells enriched from blood (not recorded which). These receptors were taken from a man aged 25 to 40 who had recovered from COVID-19.

V is TRBV6-4 and J is TRBJ2-2; D may be TRBD2 (6 bases). Trimming removed 0 bases from V and 4 bases from J, with 6 bases in between. This CDR3 is 14 amino acids long. Germline lookup yields CDR1 MRHNA and CDR2 SNTAGT. CDR3 sequence: CASSDSTSTGELFF. In DNA form, the CDR3 reads TGTGCCAGCAGTGACTCGACTAGCACCGGGGAGCTGTTTTTT.

The J gene is TRBJ1-4, the V gene TRBV3-1 (or the pseudogene TRBV3-2); tentatively, D is TRBD1 (5 bases). There are 15 residues in the CDR3. Germline V lookup: CDR1 LGHDT, CDR2 YNNKEL (reference sequence). V lost 3 bases to trimming and J lost 8 bases, with 16 bases between them. Here the CDR3 reads CASSHGGALGEKLFF. In DNA, the CDR3 is TGTGCCAGCAGCCATGGTGGGGCCCTAGGAGAAAAACTGTTTTTT.

The chain employs TRBV7-9 and TRBJ2-3; D call uncertain. CDR3 length: 16 amino acids. Germline V lookup: CDR1 SEHNR, CDR2 FQNEAQ (reference sequence). With 1 base removed from V and 0 bases from J, the gap between germline ends came to 11 bases. The CDR3 bases are TGTGCCAGCAGCTTAGGCGCGACACCTAGCACAGATACGCAGTATTTT. It codes for CASSLGATPSTDTQYF. Supplemented by reference TRBV7-9 and TRBJ2-3, the full variable domain reads DTGVSQNPRHKITKRGQNVTFRCDPISEHNRLYWYRQTLGQGPEFLTYFQNEAQLEKSRLLSDRFSAERPKGSFSTLEIQRTEQGDSAMYLCASSLGATPSTDTQYFGPGTRLTVL.

The chain uses TRBV5-5 and TRBJ2-7; TRBD1 matches 11 bases. Germline loops: CDR1 SGHKS, CDR2 YYEKEE (reference sequence). J lost 6 bases, V lost 0 bases, and 2 bases had no gene match. The CDR3 sequence is 14 residues long. The CDR3 region is CASSLVGTGGEQYF. The CDR3 bases are TGTGCCAGCAGCTTGGTTGGGACAGGGGGCGAGCAGTACTTC.

The gene calls are TRBV19 and TRBJ1-2, with D tentatively TRBD1 (6 bases). Germline CDR1 LNHDA, CDR2 SQIVND (reference sequence). Trimming cost V 5 bases and J 2 bases, with 15 bases left between them. The CDR3 totals 15 residues. CDR3 nucleotide sequence: TGTGCCAGTAGTCTCCCCGGGACAACGAACTATGGCTACACCTTC. This gives the protein CASSLPGTTNYGYTF.

The chain links TRBV7-8 to TRBJ1-2; 8 bases map to TRBD1. CDR3 length: 14 residues. Germline lookup yields CDR1 SGHVS and CDR2 FQNEAQ. Trimming took 3 bases from V and 7 from J; bases not matched to a gene: 7. Here the CDR3 reads CASSLGGQAGGYTF. For the CDR3, the DNA is TGTGCCAGCAGCTTGGGGGGACAGGCCGGTGGCTACACCTTC.

The genes are TRBV7-6 and TRBJ1-2; unclear D gene. Deletions cut 2 bases from V and 4 bases from J, with 14 bases between. CDR1 SGHVS and CDR2 FNYEAQ come from the germline V gene. The length of the CDR3 is 15 residues. In DNA, the CDR3 is TGTGCCAGCAGCTTAAGTGAGAATGCGCCCTATGGCTACACCTTC. This codes for CASSLSENAPYGYTF.

The chain couples TRBV2 to TRBJ1-1; D is unclear. Trimming took off 4 bases at V and 5 bases at J, with 17 bases between the two ends. The CDR3 totals 15 residues. Germline CDR1 is SNHLY and CDR2 is FYNNEI. The CDR3 sequence: CASSVATHSKTEAFF. CDR3 bases: TGTGCCAGCAGTGTAGCCACTCACTCCAAGACTGAAGCTTTCTTT.

The chain is built from TRBV19 and TRBJ1-1, with unresolved D. The germline V gene has CDR1 LNHDA and CDR2 SQIVND (reference sequence). Trimming left V 7 bases short and J 0 bases short, with 12 bases between. The CDR3 is 14 amino acids. The CDR3, as DNA: TGTGCCAGTATCCGGGGAAAAATGAACACTGAAGCTTTCTTT. Translated: CASIRGKMNTEAFF.

Concerning this clone: Other DNA sequences of this sample code for an identical CDR3. The genes are TRBV6-5 and TRBJ1-5; perhaps TRBD1 as D (5 bases). V lost 9 bases and J 7 bases, leaving 13 bases between the germline ends. Germline V gives CDR1 MNHEY, CDR2 SVGAGI. CDR3 length equals 12 residues. The CDR3 region is CASSSPGQPQHF. CDR3 DNA sequence: TGTGCCAGTTCGTCCCCAGGGCAGCCCCAGCATTTT.

V is TRBV11-2 and J is TRBJ1-1, with D perhaps TRBD1 (5 bases). Between the trimmed V and J ends, which lost 5 bases and 0 bases, there was a span of 13 bases. The CDR3 loop spans 15 amino acids. Looked up from germline, CDR1 is SGHAT and CDR2 is FQNNGV. CDR3 residues: CASSQLDKLNTEAFF. For the CDR3, the DNA is TGTGCCAGCAGCCAATTGGACAAATTGAACACTGAAGCTTTCTTT.

V gene TRBV10-3 combines with J gene TRBJ2-2; tentative D call: TRBD2 (5 bases). Germline values: CDR1 ENHRY, CDR2 SYGVKD. The CDR3 has 16 amino acids. Trimming removed 4 bases from V and 1 base from J, with 13 bases in between. In nucleotides, the CDR3 is TGTGCCATCAGTGGACTTGGCGAGGGGAACACCGGGGAGCTGTTTTTT. It encodes CAISGLGEGNTGELFF.

Turning to this clone: Additional DNA sequences in this sample encode the identical CDR3. The chain uses TRBV5-1 and TRBJ1-2; 9 bases line up with TRBD1. V gave up 3 bases and J gave up 2 bases; unmatched junction bases: 2. The CDR3 loop spans 14 amino acids. Germline V gives CDR1 SGHRS, CDR2 YFSETQ. This chain's CDR3 is CASSSGQGNYGYTF. The CDR3 DNA sequence: TGCGCCAGCAGCTCAGGACAGGGGAACTATGGCTACACCTTC.

The table lists this clone with a count of one. The V gene is TRBV14, the J gene TRBJ2-3; no firm D call. Between the trimmed V and J ends, which lost 0 bases and 9 bases, there was a span of 10 bases. The CDR3 contains 13 residues. Looked up from germline, CDR1 is SGHDN and CDR2 is FVKESK. CDR3 in DNA: TGTGCCAGCAGCCAAGATCTTGGGCAGACGCAGTATTTT. Amino acids: CASSQDLGQTQYF.

The chain carries TRBV30 and TRBJ1-4; TRBD1 is a possible D gene (5 bases). V was trimmed by 3 bases and J by 5 bases, leaving 10 bases between them. Germline V gives CDR1 GTSNPN, CDR2 SVGIG (reference sequence). This CDR3 has 13 residues. The CDR3 sequence is CAWSVQGNEKLFF. For the CDR3, the DNA is TGTGCCTGGAGCGTGCAGGGAAATGAAAAACTGTTTTTT. The full variable domain, its missing parts supplied by reference TRBV30 and TRBJ1-4, is SQTIHQWPATLVQPVGSPLSLECTVEGTSNPNLYWYRQAAGRGLQLLFYSVGIGQISSEVPQNLSASRPQDRQFILSSKKLLLSDSGFYLCAWSVQGNEKLFFGSGTQLSVL.

The rearrangement links TRBV5-1 to TRBJ2-1; 9 bases align to TRBD2. Germline V gene lookup returns CDR1 SGHRS and CDR2 YFSETQ. The CDR3 has 15 residues. Trimming at V came to 4 bases and at J to 8 bases, leaving 10 bases not matched to a gene. CDR3 amino acids: CASSGSGGSVDEQFF. DNA for the CDR3: TGCGCCAGCAGCGGAAGCGGGGGGTCCGTCGATGAGCAGTTCTTC.

The gene calls are TRBV10-3 and TRBJ1-1; D is perhaps TRBD1 (5 bases). This CDR3 is built from 13 residues. Germline V gives CDR1 ENHRY, CDR2 SYGVKD. V dropped 7 bases and J dropped 3 bases, with 12 bases sitting between them. The CDR3 nucleotides read TGTGCCATCACTTACGGGGGGGACACTGAAGCTTTCTTT. Translation gives CAITYGGDTEAFF.

This chain uses TRBV5-6 with TRBJ2-3; D call uncertain. CDR1 and CDR2 (germline): SGHDT, YYEEEE. V lost 4 bases, J lost 4 bases, and 16 bases lay in between. The CDR3 spans 15 residues. As DNA, the CDR3 is TGTGCCAGCAGCCACCGACTCCTACACCCAGATACGCAGTATTTT. It encodes CASSHRLLHPDTQYF.

The chain employs TRBV29-1 and TRBJ1-2, with 7 positions matching TRBD1. The CDR3 is 12 residues long. In germline, CDR1 is SQVTM, CDR2 ANQGSEA. The V gene end was trimmed by 5 bases and the J gene end by 3 bases; junction bases not matched to a gene: 3. The CDR3 reads CSVPTGDYGYTF. CDR3 DNA sequence: TGCAGCGTTCCTACAGGGGACTATGGCTACACCTTC.

The chain employs TRBV11-3 and TRBJ2-2; D might be TRBD1 (5 bases). Germline V CDR1 and CDR2: SGHNT, YENEEA. CDR3 length equals 15 residues. V was cut by 5 bases and J by 5 bases, with 15 bases left in between. In DNA, the CDR3 is TGTGCCAGCAGCCCCCTTGGCTCAGGGACCGGGGAGCTGTTTTTT. Translated: CASSPLGSGTGELFF.

This rearrangement joins TRBV3-1 (or the pseudogene TRBV3-2) to TRBJ1-3, with D maybe TRBD1 (5 bases). Germline assignment: CDR1 LGHDT and CDR2 YNNKEL (reference sequence). The CDR3 runs 13 residues. V lost 4 bases to trimming and J lost 8 bases, with 12 bases between them. The CDR3 spells CASSRGHSDTIYF. CDR3 in DNA: TGTGCCAGCAGCCGAGGACACTCAGACACCATATATTTT.

V usage is TRBV15 and J usage is TRBJ1-2, with D tentatively TRBD1 (5 bases). The CDR3 is 15 residues long. V was pared by 1 base and J by 5 bases, with 14 bases between. Germline assignment: CDR1 LNHNV and CDR2 YYDKDF (reference sequence). The CDR3 sequence is CATSRVGGAGYGYTF. The CDR3 DNA sequence: TGTGCCACCAGCAGAGTTGGGGGAGCGGGATATGGCTACACCTTC.